This passage covers 5 T cell receptor beta chains from one sample sequenced in a study of shared clonotypes between healthy human individuals. TCRdb's copy holds only in-frame clones and misses some; the assay was immunoSEQ multiplex PCR. The table includes approximately 510,000 clones, around 74% detected once. Sequenced sample: PBMCs. These receptors were taken from a woman in her thirties or forties in good health. Some clones in this sample may be carry-over from other donors' samples.

The rearrangement uses TRBV7-9 and TRBJ2-5; possible D gene TRBD1, 5 bases. From germline, CDR1 is SEHNR and CDR2 FQNEAQ (reference sequence). V dropped 0 bases and J dropped 5 bases, with 10 bases sitting between them. The CDR3 contains 14 residues. The CDR3 DNA sequence: TGTGCCAGCAGCTTAGCACAGGCGGCGGAGACCCAGTACTTC. Translating gives CASSLAQAAETQYF.

J is TRBJ1-5 and V is TRBV28, with D perhaps matching TRBD1 (6 bases). The germline V gene encodes CDR1 MDHEN and CDR2 SYDVKM. Trimming took 4 bases from V and 6 from J, leaving 19 bases between them. CDR3 length: 16 residues. The CDR3 loop reads CASSSSGTGASQPQHF. Written as DNA, the CDR3 is TGTGCCAGCAGTTCGTCCGGGACGGGGGCGAGTCAGCCCCAGCATTTT. The whole variable domain, filled in from reference TRBV28 and TRBJ1-5, reads DVKVTQSSRYLVKRTGEKVFLECVQDMDHENMFWYRQDPGLGLRLIYFSYDVKMKEKGDIPEGYSVSREKKERFSLILESASTNQTSMYLCASSSSGTGASQPQHFGDGTRLSIL.

This clone has only one observation. The chain couples TRBV14 to TRBJ2-7; D is perhaps TRBD1 (5 bases). From germline, CDR1 is SGHDN and CDR2 FVKESK. The CDR3 loop spans 15 amino acids. V was cut by 2 bases and J by 2 bases, with 13 bases left in between. The CDR3 region has the DNA TGTGCCAGCAGCCAACCTGGGTCAGGGACCTACGAGCAGTACTTC. This translates into CASSQPGSGTYEQYF.

The chain couples TRBV7-2 to TRBJ2-7, with no clear D. Germline V gene sequence: CDR1 SGHTA, CDR2 FQGNSA. V lost 1 base, J lost 10 bases, and 14 bases lay in between. There are 13 residues in the CDR3. The CDR3 protein is CASSLVDGRSQYF. CDR3 nucleotide sequence: TGTGCCAGCAGCTTAGTTGACGGAAGGAGTCAGTACTTC.

This chain joins TRBV27 and TRBJ2-1, with D uncertain. Trimming left V 6 bases short and J 8 bases short, with 11 bases between. CDR3 length equals 12 residues. Looked up from germline, CDR1 is MNHEY and CDR2 is SMNVEV (reference sequence). This chain's CDR3 is CASSLLGDEQFF. The CDR3 DNA reads as TGTGCCAGCAGCCTTCTTGGGGATGAGCAGTTCTTC.